This TCR beta chain was found in a study of T cells in Graves' hyperthyroidism and ophthalmopathy. Points from the study as a whole: Blood shared most expanded thyroid clonotypes above 0.001.

Hyperthyroidism of Graves' type that showed no ophthalmopathy progression within 18 months was stable. Uncontrolled infection, other autoimmune disease, pregnancy or lactation barred patients from enrollment. Together with thyroid ultrasound, orbital computed tomography, serum thyroxine and TRAb, clinical symptoms were used for diagnoses. With respect to this clonotype: Antigen specificity is unknown.

Per germline, CDR1 SGHRS and CDR2 YFSETQ. The CDR3 contains 14 residues. Losses at the gene ends were 4 bases for V and 6 bases for J; bases not matched to a gene: 10. RNA transcripts yielded amplified TCR beta CDR3 regions. RT-PCR in the first round (using the HTBI primer set) targeted the TCR CDR3. TCRdb recomputed calls from the multiplex PCR reads with MiXCR, one row per CDR3 protein. The sample shows some 460,000 distinct CDR3 sequences, 15% to 17% of them seen only once. The chain carries TRBV5-1 and TRBJ2-7; 7 nucleotides line up with TRBD1. The clonotype comes from a woman between 18 and 29 years old with Graves' hyperthyroidism. Source material: blood. CDR3 sequence: CASSPEGASAEQYF. In DNA form, the CDR3 reads TGCGCCAGCAGCCCCGAGGGGGCATCCGCCGAGCAGTACTTC.